The T cell receptor beta chain described here comes from a study of shared clonotypes between healthy human individuals. This CDR3 is built from 15 residues. CDR1 is SGDLS, CDR2 YYNGEE, per germline. V was clipped by 4 bases and J by 3 bases; unmatched bases: 3. Produced via immunoSEQ multiplex PCR; TCRdb's table is partial and in-frame only. The sample lists 2 million to 2.5 million clones, approximately 93% occurring once. The TCR originated in a man between 18 and 35 years old in good health. Some clones in this sample may be carry-over from other donors' samples. This sequence joins TRBV9 and TRBJ1-3, with TRBD1 matching over 11 bases. Sequencing used naive CD4+ T cells from PBMCs. The subset is: CD45RA+ positively selected. The CDR3 DNA follows: TGTGCCAGCAGCAGGACAGGGGGCAGTGGAAACACCATATATTTT. Residues: CASSRTGGSGNTIYF.